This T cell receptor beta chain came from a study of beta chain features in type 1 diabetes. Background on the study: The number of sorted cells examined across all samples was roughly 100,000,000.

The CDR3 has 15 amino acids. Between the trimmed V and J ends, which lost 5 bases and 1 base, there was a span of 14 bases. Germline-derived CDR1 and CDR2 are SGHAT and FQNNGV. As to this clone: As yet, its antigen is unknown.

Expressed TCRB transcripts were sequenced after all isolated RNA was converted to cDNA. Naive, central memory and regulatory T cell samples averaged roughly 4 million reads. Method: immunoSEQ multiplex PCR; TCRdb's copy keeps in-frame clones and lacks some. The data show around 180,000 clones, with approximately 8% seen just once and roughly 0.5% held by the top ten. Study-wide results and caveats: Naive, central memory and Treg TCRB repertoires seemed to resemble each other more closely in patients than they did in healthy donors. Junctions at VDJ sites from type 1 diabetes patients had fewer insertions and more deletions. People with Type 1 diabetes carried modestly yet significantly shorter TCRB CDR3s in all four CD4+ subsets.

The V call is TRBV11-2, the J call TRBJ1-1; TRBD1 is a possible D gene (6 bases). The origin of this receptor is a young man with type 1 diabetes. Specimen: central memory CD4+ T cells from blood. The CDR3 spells CASSHSDRWNTEAFF. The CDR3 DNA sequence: TGTGCCAGCAGCCATAGTGACAGGTGGAACACTGAAGCTTTCTTT.